The 17 T cell receptor beta chains in this list originate from one sample, sequenced in a study of cytomegalovirus exposure and HLA in healthy donors. Vbeta (60) and Jbeta (13) primers were used in the PCR. Method: immunoSEQ multiplex PCR; TCRdb's copy keeps in-frame clones and lacks some. The data hold under 120,000 clones, with 60% to 85% observed a single time. Sequenced sample: PBMCs. All receptors come from a female donor in good health and CMV-seropositive.

The chain combines TRBV7-8 with TRBJ2-3, with 9 bases identical to TRBD2. This CDR3 is 16 amino acids long. The V segment lost 4 bases and the J segment 5 bases; nucleotides outside the gene matches: 10. From germline, CDR1 is SGHVS and CDR2 FQNEAQ. The CDR3 DNA reads as TGTGCCAGCAGCTCCCCCCGCGGGGGGGCCAGAGATACGCAGTATTTT. As protein: CASSSPRGGARDTQYF. Using reference TRBV7-8 and TRBJ2-3 for the parts outside the CDR3, the full variable domain is GAGVSQSPRYKVAKRGQDVALRCDPISGHVSLFWYQQALGQGPEFLTYFQNEAQLDKSGLPSDRFFAERPEGSVSTLKIQRTQQEDSAVYLCASSSPRGGARDTQYFGPGTRLTVL.

The count of this clone is one. The chain combines TRBV9 with TRBJ2-7, with D possibly matching TRBD2 (5 bases). The CDR3 covers 16 residues. From germline, CDR1 is SGDLS and CDR2 YYNGEE. V lost 0 bases, J lost 0 bases, and 13 bases lay in between. Written as DNA, the CDR3 is TGTGCCAGCAGCGTAGAAGCGGCAGATGCCTCCTACGAGCAGTACTTC. Translation gives CASSVEAADASYEQYF. Full variable domain (outside the CDR3, taken from reference TRBV9 and TRBJ2-7): DSGVTQTPKHLITATGQRVTLRCSPRSGDLSVYWYQQSLDQGLQFLIQYYNGEERAKGNILERFSAQQFPDLHSELNLSSLELGDSALYFCASSVEAADASYEQYFGPGTRLTVT.

The rearrangement joins TRBV2 to TRBJ2-3; 10 bases line up with TRBD2. Germline CDR1 is SNHLY and CDR2 is FYNNEI. The CDR3 spans 15 residues. V was pared by 6 bases and J by 4 bases, with 7 bases of the junction left unmatched. This CDR3 reads CASRASGSLADTQYF. CDR3 DNA: TGTGCCAGCAGAGCTAGCGGGAGTCTCGCAGATACGCAGTATTTT.

This clone was seen a few times. The chain joins TRBV6-5 to TRBJ1-5, with D unresolved. The ends were cut back, 0 bases at V and 4 bases at J, with 7 bases in the middle. There are 14 residues in the CDR3. Germline V gene data show CDR1 as MNHEY and CDR2 as SVGAGI. CDR3 in DNA: TGTGCCAGCAGTTACTCGCTCACAAATCAGCCCCAGCATTTT. It encodes CASSYSLTNQPQHF.

The gene calls are TRBV5-1 and TRBJ2-3; TRBD1 matches at 12 bases. CDR3 length equals 15 residues. Germline V gives CDR1 SGHRS, CDR2 YFSETQ. Unmatched junction bases numbered 4, after V lost 4 bases and J lost 4 bases. CDR3 loop: CASSRGTGGPDTQYF. CDR3 sequence (DNA): TGCGCCAGCAGCCGTGGGACAGGGGGCCCAGATACGCAGTATTTT.

The rearrangement uses TRBV15 and TRBJ2-5; 9 positions agree with TRBD1. V lost 1 base to trimming and J lost 4 bases; unmatched junction nucleotides: 10. From germline, CDR1 is LNHNV and CDR2 YYDKDF (reference sequence). This CDR3 has 17 residues. CDR3: CATSRGLQGAYGETQYF. The CDR3 DNA is TGTGCCACCAGCAGAGGTTTACAGGGGGCGTATGGAGAGACCCAGTACTTC.

A single count supports this clone. The genes are TRBV27 and TRBJ1-1; no reliable D call. The CDR3 sequence is 14 residues long. Looked up from germline, CDR1 is MNHEY and CDR2 is SMNVEV (reference sequence). V lost 6 bases and J lost 5, with 16 bases in between. The CDR3 DNA reads TGTGCCAGCAGCCCCCATCGGGGATCGACTGAAGCTTTCTTT. As protein: CASSPHRGSTEAFF.

In DNA, the CDR3 is TGTGCCAGCAGCTTAGGCACAGGAAGCTCCTACAATGAGCAGTTCTTC. This gives the protein CASSLGTGSSYNEQFF. The rearrangement uses TRBV13 and TRBJ2-1; TRBD1 is a possible D gene (5 bases). V lost 0 bases, J lost 0 bases, and 9 bases lay in between. Germline CDR1 PRHDT, CDR2 FYEKMQ (reference sequence). The CDR3 covers 16 residues.

The V and J genes are TRBV10-1 and TRBJ1-2; tentatively, D is TRBD1 (5 bases). Germline V gives CDR1 WNHNN, CDR2 SYGVQD (reference sequence). This CDR3 has 13 amino acids. V was trimmed by 7 bases and J by 5 bases, leaving 14 bases between them. The CDR3 loop is CASMSGRKYGYTF. The CDR3 region has the DNA TGCGCCAGCATGTCAGGGAGGAAGTATGGCTACACCTTC.

The chain carries TRBV19 and TRBJ2-7; 7 bases match TRBD2. The germline V gene has CDR1 LNHDA and CDR2 SQIVND (reference sequence). This CDR3 comprises 17 residues. The trim removed 6 bases at V and 3 bases at J, leaving 17 bases unmatched. CDR3 DNA: TGTGCCAGTAGCCCCGCTTGGGCGGGAGTGGGCGGCTACGAGCAGTACTTC. Protein product: CASSPAWAGVGGYEQYF.

Note on this clone: An end of the junction does not agree with germline; a read error may underlie this. The chain joins TRBV18 to TRBJ2-7, with D perhaps matching TRBD2 (6 bases). The CDR3 has 15 residues. Germline loops: CDR1 KGHSH, CDR2 LQKENI. For the CDR3, the DNA is TGTGCCAGCTCACCAGATTCCGGGGACTCCTACAAGCAGTACTTC. This translates into CASSPDSGDSYKQYF.

The chain recombines TRBV4-3 with TRBJ2-2; tentatively, D is TRBD1 (6 bases). Trimming took off 4 bases at V and 2 bases at J, with 11 bases between the two ends. Germline CDR1 is LGHNA and CDR2 is YSLEER. The length of the CDR3 is 15 residues. The CDR3 sequence: CASSPGQINTGELFF. CDR3 in DNA: TGCGCCAGCAGCCCCGGACAGATTAACACCGGGGAGCTGTTTTTT.

The chain carries TRBV30 and TRBJ1-4; tentative D call: TRBD1 (5 bases). Per germline, CDR1 GTSNPN and CDR2 SVGIG (reference sequence). Trimming took 0 bases from V and 8 from J, leaving 13 bases between them. This CDR3 has 14 amino acids. CDR3 residues: CAWSVGGIGEKLFF. CDR3 sequence (DNA): TGTGCCTGGAGTGTGGGGGGGATTGGAGAAAAACTGTTTTTT.

The rearrangement uses TRBV6-1 and TRBJ2-3; 9 bases are a match to TRBD2. Looked up from germline, CDR1 is MNHNS and CDR2 is SASEGT. After removal of 8 bases from V and 2 bases from J, the junction contained 8 bases not matched to a gene. There are 15 residues in the CDR3. CDR3 sequence: CASSNAGGFTDTQYF. As DNA, the CDR3 is TGTGCCAGCTCCAACGCGGGGGGGTTCACAGATACGCAGTATTTT.

This clone was seen a single time. The J gene is TRBJ1-6, the V gene TRBV27; unclear D gene. Deletions cut 3 bases from V and 5 bases from J, with 8 bases between. This CDR3 comprises 14 residues. Germline V lookup: CDR1 MNHEY, CDR2 SMNVEV (reference sequence). The CDR3, as DNA: TGTGCCAGCAGTTTTGGGCAAAATAATTCACCCCTCCACTTT. It is translated as CASSFGQNNSPLHF.

This rearrangement joins TRBV2 to TRBJ2-3; 7 bases line up with TRBD2. Germline CDR1 is SNHLY and CDR2 is FYNNEI. V lost 8 bases to trimming and J lost 5 bases; unmatched junction nucleotides: 16. This CDR3 is built from 16 residues. CDR3: CASPPRGGGKQDTQYF. As DNA, the CDR3 is TGTGCCAGCCCCCCGCGGGGCGGGGGTAAGCAAGATACGCAGTATTTT. Full variable domain (missing parts from reference TRBV2 and TRBJ2-3): EPEVTQTPSHQVTQMGQEVILRCVPISNHLYFYWYRQILGQKVEFLVSFYNNEISEKSEIFDDQFSVERPDGSNFTLKIRSTKLEDSAMYFCASPPRGGGKQDTQYFGPGTRLTVL.

The V gene is TRBV11-2, the J gene TRBJ2-7, with 7 positions matching TRBD1. Germline lookup yields CDR1 SGHAT and CDR2 FQNNGV. This CDR3 comprises 15 residues. V lost 7 bases, J lost 6 bases, and 15 bases stayed unmatched. CDR3 DNA sequence: TGTGCCAGCACCTGGCTCAGGGGGTTCAAAGGCGAGCAGTACTTC. Protein: CASTWLRGFKGEQYF. The complete variable domain, with remaining parts taken from reference TRBV11-2 and TRBJ2-7, reads EAGVAQSPRYKIIEKRQSVAFWCNPISGHATLYWYQQILGQGPKLLIQFQNNGVVDDSQLPKDRFSAERLKGVDSTLKIQPAKLEDSAVYLCASTWLRGFKGEQYFGPGTRLTVT.